Here is one TCR beta chain with its context. This specimen comes from a study of T cell responses to AZD1222 COVID-19 vaccine. Clones were read by immunoSEQ multiplex PCR, and TCRdb kept only the in-frame ones, dropping some. This sample has about 97,000 clones, with roughly 84% found just once. V lost 6 bases to trimming and J lost 7 bases, with 13 bases between them. The V gene's germline CDR1 is LNHDA and CDR2 SQIVND (reference sequence). This CDR3 is 12 amino acids long. The specimen was peripheral blood, collected on day 0 of AZD1222 vaccination. This sequence was found in an adult in good health. V gene TRBV19 combines with J gene TRBJ2-7; TRBD2 is a possible D gene (5 bases). The CDR3 bases are TGTGCCAGTAGATCTGAGCGGAGGGAGCAGTACTTC. The encoded protein is CASRSERREQYF.